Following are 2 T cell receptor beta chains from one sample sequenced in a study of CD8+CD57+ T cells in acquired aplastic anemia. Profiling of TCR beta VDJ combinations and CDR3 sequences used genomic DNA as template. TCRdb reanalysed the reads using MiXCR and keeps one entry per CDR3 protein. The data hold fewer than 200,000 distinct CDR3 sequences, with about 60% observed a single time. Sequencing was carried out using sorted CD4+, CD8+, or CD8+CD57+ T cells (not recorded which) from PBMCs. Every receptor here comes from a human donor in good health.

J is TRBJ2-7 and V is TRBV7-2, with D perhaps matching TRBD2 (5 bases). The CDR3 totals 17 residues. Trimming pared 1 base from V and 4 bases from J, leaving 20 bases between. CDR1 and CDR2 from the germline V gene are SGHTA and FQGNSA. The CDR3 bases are TGTGCCAGCAGCTTAGGTTACATGGGAGCCCCCAGATACGAGCAGTACTTC. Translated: CASSLGYMGAPRYEQYF. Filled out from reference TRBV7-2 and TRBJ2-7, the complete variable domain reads GAGVSQSPSNKVTEKGKDVELRCDPISGHTALYWYRQSLGQGLEFLIYFQGNSAPDKSGLPSDRFSAERTGGSVSTLTIQRTQQEDSAVYLCASSLGYMGAPRYEQYFGPGTRLTVT.

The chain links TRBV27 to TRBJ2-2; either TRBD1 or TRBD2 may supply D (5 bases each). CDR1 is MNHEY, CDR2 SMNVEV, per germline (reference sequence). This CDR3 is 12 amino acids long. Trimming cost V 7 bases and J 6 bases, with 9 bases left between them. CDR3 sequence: CASTGAAGELFF. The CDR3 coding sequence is TGTGCCAGCACCGGGGCGGCCGGGGAGCTGTTTTTT.